This TCR beta chain appears in the sequencing data of a study of blood T cell repertoires in COVID-19. Study as a whole: The origin of the acute and convalescent COVID-19 samples was the United States, Italy and Spain. PBMCs, B-cell-depleted T cells, or T cells provided the cDNA or gDNA that made up the material.

Germline CDR1 SNHLY, CDR2 FYNNEI. Trimming removed 6 bases from V and 9 bases from J; junction bases left unmatched: 6. The CDR3 is made up of 12 amino acids. In the original processing: Estimation of nucleated cell counts was performed using reference gene primer amplification. Sequencing used immunoSEQ multiplex PCR; TCRdb keeps in-frame clones, though not all of them. D and trimming were read from the DNA, whereas the V and J calls and clone size are those reported in that table. Among fewer than 500,000 clones, around nine tenths were seen once, and the ten largest hold around 4.5%. This clone appeared a single time.

The TCR originated in a woman aged 30 to 39 with acute or convalescent COVID-19. The chain uses TRBV2 and TRBJ2-3, with TRBD2 matching over 7 bases. The material sequenced was peripheral blood. CDR3 in DNA: TGTGCCAGCAGCCGGGACTATCTCACGCAGTATTTT. Protein: CASSRDYLTQYF.